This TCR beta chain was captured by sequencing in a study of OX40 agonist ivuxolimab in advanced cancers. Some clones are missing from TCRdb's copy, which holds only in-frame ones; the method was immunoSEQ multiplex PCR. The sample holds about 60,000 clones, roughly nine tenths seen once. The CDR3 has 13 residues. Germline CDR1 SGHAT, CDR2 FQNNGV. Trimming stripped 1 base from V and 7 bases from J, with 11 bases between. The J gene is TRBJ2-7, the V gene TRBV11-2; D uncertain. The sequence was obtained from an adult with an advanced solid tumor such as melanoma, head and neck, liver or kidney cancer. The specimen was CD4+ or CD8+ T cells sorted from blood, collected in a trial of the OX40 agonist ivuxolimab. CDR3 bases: TGTGCCAGCAGCTTAGGGACGCCAAAAGAGCAGTACTTC. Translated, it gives CASSLGTPKEQYF.